This T cell receptor beta chain was sequenced for a study of cytomegalovirus exposure and HLA in healthy donors. Study summary: The platform used for the 120 or so validation repertoires matched that of the roughly 700 first-cohort repertoires, a later analysis reported. Overall study findings and caveats: Researchers catalogued approximately 160 TCR beta chains as cytomegalovirus-associated. A few of the chains that were CMV-associated were confirmed in vitro to be specific for CMV antigens. First-cohort TCR clusters were later found to tend to co-occur in the 120 or so validation repertoires.

The germline V and J ends were trimmed by 3 bases and 5 bases, with 2 bases remaining between them. This CDR3 has 11 residues. Germline V gene lookup returns CDR1 MNHNS and CDR2 SASEGT. Method: immunoSEQ multiplex PCR; TCRdb's copy keeps in-frame clones and lacks some. This sample carries roughly 140,000 clones, about 88% of them seen once, and the ten largest clones take approximately 3.2%. For this clone: As yet, its antigen is unknown.

This chain links TRBV6-1 with TRBJ1-3; D gene unclear. The clonotype comes from a woman under 30 in good health and CMV-seropositive. The sequencing sample was made of PBMCs. CDR3 loop: CASSDRNTIYF. The CDR3 DNA follows: TGTGCCAGCAGTGATAGAAACACCATATATTTT.